This T cell receptor (beta chain) was sequenced in a study of regulatory dendritic cells for organ transplantation. General study results and limits: Naive CD4+ and CD8+ repertoires were highly diverse; memory CD8+ was most oligoclonal. Memory CD8+ clonal expansion seemed more limited with regulatory than mature dendritic cells.

FACS sorted CD4+ or CD8+ T cells into CD45RA+ naive and CD45RO+ memory. Sequenced by immunoSEQ multiplex PCR; TCRdb stores in-frame clones only, minus some. This sample carries thousands of clones, roughly 67% of them seen once, and the ten largest clones take about an eighth. A word on this clone: What it binds is not known.

CDR1 and CDR2 (germline): ENHRY, SYGVKD. CDR3 length: 17 residues. V gave up 7 bases and J gave up 3 bases; unmatched junction bases: 13. The chain joins TRBV10-3 to TRBJ2-1; 9 nucleotides match TRBD2. The source is a human donor in good health. The sample consisted of memory CD8+ T cells from blood. This sample's subset: CD45RO+ memory T cells. The CDR3 spells CAIKESGGPSSYNEQFF. The CDR3 region has the DNA TGTGCCATCAAGGAAAGCGGGGGGCCTTCAAGCTACAATGAGCAGTTCTTC.